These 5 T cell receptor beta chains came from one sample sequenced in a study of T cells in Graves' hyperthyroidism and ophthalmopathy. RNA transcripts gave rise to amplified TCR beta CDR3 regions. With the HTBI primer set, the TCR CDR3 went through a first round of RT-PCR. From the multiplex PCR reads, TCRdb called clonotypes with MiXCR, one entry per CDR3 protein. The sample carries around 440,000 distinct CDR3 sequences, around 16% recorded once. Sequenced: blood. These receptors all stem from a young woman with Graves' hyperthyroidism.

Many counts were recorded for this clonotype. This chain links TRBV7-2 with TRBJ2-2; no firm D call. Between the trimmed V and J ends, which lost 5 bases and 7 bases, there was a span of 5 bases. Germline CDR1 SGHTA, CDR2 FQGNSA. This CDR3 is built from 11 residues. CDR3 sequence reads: CASSPGGELFF. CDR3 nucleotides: TGTGCCAGCAGCCCCGGCGGGGAGCTGTTTTTT.

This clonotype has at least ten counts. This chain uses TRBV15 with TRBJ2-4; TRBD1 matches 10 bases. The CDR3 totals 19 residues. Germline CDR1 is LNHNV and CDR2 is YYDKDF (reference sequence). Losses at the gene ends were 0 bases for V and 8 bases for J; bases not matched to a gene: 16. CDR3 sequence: CATSRDLGTGAILKDIQYF. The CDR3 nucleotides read TGTGCCACCAGCAGAGATCTTGGGACAGGGGCCATACTAAAGGACATTCAGTACTTC. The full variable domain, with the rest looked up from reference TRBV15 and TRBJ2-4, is DAMVIQNPRYQVTQFGKPVTLSCSQTLNHNVMYWYQQKSSQAPKLLFHYYDKDFNNEADTPDNFQSRRPNTSFCFLDIRSPGLGDTAMYLCATSRDLGTGAILKDIQYFGAGTRLSVL.

Here the CDR3 DNA reads TGTGCCAGCAGTGAAGCTCACCCTCTTTTGGGCGGGAGGGGCGGCACAGATACGCAGTATTTT. This gives the protein CASSEAHPLLGGRGGTDTQYF. The V call is TRBV2, the J call TRBJ2-3; 9 bases are a match to TRBD2. This CDR3 spans 21 amino acids. Germline values: CDR1 SNHLY, CDR2 FYNNEI. V lost 0 bases to trimming and J lost 1 base; unmatched junction nucleotides: 17.

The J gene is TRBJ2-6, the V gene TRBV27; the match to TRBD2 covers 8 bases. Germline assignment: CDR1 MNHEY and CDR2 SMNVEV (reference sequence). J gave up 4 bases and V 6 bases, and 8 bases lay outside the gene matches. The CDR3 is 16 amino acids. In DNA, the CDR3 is TGTGCCAGCAGCCAGCGGGGGTTGATCGGGGCCAACGTCCTGACTTTC. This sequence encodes CASSQRGLIGANVLTF.

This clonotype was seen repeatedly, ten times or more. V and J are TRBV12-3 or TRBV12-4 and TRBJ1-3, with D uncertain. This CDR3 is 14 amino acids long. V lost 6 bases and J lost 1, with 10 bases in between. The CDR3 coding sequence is TGTGCCAGCAGCCAACAGTTTTCTGGAAACACCATATATTTT. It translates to CASSQQFSGNTIYF.